This T cell receptor (beta chain) was captured by sequencing in a study of OX40 agonist ivuxolimab in advanced cancers. This clone was observed once. Its target is unknown. Findings of the study overall: The authors also found low normalized T-cell clonal expansion in some nonresponders.

Produced via immunoSEQ multiplex PCR; TCRdb's table is partial and in-frame only. The sample shows approximately 70,000 clones, around nine tenths of them seen only once. Per the germline V gene, CDR1 is SEHNR and CDR2 is FQNEAQ (reference sequence). Trimming took off 2 bases at V and 1 base at J, with 12 bases between the two ends. The CDR3 extends over 15 amino acids. This specimen was CD4+ or CD8+ T cells sorted from blood, taken in a trial of the OX40 agonist ivuxolimab. This TCR derives from an adult with an advanced solid tumor such as melanoma, head and neck, liver or kidney cancer. The chain uses TRBV7-9 and TRBJ2-7, with TRBD1 as a possible D gene (5 bases). The chain's CDR3 is CASSLLGDWSYEQYF. CDR3 coding DNA: TGTGCCAGCAGCTTATTAGGGGATTGGTCCTACGAGCAGTACTTC.